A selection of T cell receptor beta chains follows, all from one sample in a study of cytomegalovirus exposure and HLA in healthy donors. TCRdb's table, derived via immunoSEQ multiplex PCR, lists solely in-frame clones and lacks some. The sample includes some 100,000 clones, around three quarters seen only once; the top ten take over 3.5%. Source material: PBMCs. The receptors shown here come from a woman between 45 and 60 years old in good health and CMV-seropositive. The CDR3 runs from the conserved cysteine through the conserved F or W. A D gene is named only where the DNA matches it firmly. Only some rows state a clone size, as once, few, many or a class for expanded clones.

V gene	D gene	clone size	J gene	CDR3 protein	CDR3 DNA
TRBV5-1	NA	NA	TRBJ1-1	CASSLEGGQDTEAFF	TGCGCCAGCAGCTTGGAGGGGGGGCAGGACACTGAAGCTTTCTTT
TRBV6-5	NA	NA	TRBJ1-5	CASSLGGAGNQPQHF	TGTGCCAGCAGCCTGGGAGGTGCGGGCAATCAGCCCCAGCATTTT
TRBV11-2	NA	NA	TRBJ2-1	CASSLAASIYEQFF	TGTGCCAGCAGCTTAGCGGCTAGCATCTATGAGCAGTTCTTC
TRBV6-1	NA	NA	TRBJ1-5	CAIGGGDNNQPQHF	TGTGCCATAGGGGGTGGGGACAACAATCAGCCCCAGCATTTT
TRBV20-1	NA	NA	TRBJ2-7	CSARRNYEQYF	TGCAGTGCTAGGCGGAACTACGAGCAGTACTTC
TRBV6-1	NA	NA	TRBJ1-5	CASSEVGTRNQPQHF	TGTGCCAGCAGTGAAGTGGGGACACGCAATCAGCCCCAGCATTTT
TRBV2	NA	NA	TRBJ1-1	CASSGFGELAEAFF	TGTGCCAGCAGTGGGTTTGGGGAGTTGGCTGAAGCTTTCTTT
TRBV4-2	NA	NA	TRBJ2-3	CASSQEFEFTDTQYF	TGTGCCAGCAGCCAAGAATTTGAGTTCACAGATACGCAGTATTTT
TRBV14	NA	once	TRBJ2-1	CASSQESSYNEQFF	TGTGCCAGCAGCCAAGAGAGCTCCTACAATGAGCAGTTCTTC
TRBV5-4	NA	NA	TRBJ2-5	CASSLPTQETQYF	TGTGCCAGCAGCTTACCCACACAAGAGACCCAGTACTTC
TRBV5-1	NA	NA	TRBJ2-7	CASRLTSEQYF	TGCGCCAGCAGGCTAACTAGCGAGCAGTACTTC
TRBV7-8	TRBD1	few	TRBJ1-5	CASSRGWPGTGLDQPQHF	TGTGCCAGCAGCAGAGGCTGGCCCGGGACAGGGTTAGATCAGCCCCAGCATTTT
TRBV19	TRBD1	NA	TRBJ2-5	CASSPPSGTGQTQYF	TGTGCCAGTAGTCCACCTTCTGGGACAGGCCAGACCCAGTACTTC
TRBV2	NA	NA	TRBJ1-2	CARRTVYGYTF	TGTGCCCGCAGGACAGTTTATGGCTACACCTTC
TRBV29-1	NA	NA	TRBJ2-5	CSGVRGHQETQYF	TGCAGCGGGGTAAGAGGGCACCAAGAGACCCAGTACTTC
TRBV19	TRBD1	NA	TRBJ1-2	CASSLGQYYGYTF	TGTGCCAGTAGTTTGGGACAGTACTATGGCTACACCTTC
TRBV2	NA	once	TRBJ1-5	CASREGSVGNQPQHF	TGTGCCAGCAGGGAAGGTTCCGTCGGTAATCAGCCCCAGCATTTT
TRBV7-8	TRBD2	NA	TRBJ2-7	CASSFIGTSVYEQYF	TGTGCCAGCAGCTTTATAGGGACTAGCGTTTACGAGCAGTACTTC
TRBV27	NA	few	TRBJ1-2	CASSLGRSNYGYTF	TGTGCCAGCAGTTTGGGCAGGTCTAACTATGGCTACACCTTC
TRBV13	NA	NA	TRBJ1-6	CASSPSLADYNSPLHF	TGTGCCAGCAGTCCATCTCTAGCGGACTATAATTCACCCCTCCACTTT
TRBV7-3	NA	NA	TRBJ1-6	CASSRHAQGALYNSPLHF	TGTGCCAGCAGCCGACATGCCCAAGGGGCCCTATATAATTCACCCCTCCACTTT
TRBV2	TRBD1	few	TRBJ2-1	CASRVDRATYNEQFF	TGTGCCAGCAGGGTAGACAGGGCGACCTACAATGAGCAGTTCTTC